This T cell receptor beta chain was recovered during a study of neurological immune-mediated disorders. The sample holds a few counts of this clonotype. No antigen is known for it. The V gene's germline CDR1 is SEHNR and CDR2 FQNEAQ (reference sequence). The V and J ends lost 5 bases and 7 bases, in that order; junction bases with no gene match: 9. This CDR3 has 14 amino acids. Synthesis of cDNA was accomplished via 5'RACE employing 10-nucleotide random UMIs. Sequencing runs each generated in excess of 190 million TCR-beta sequences derived from 15-18 subjects. TCRdb itself ran the 5' RACE reads through MiXCR, one entry per CDR3 protein. The data show 45,000 to 65,000 distinct CDR3 sequences, roughly 8.4% seen once. Documented time point: longitudinal time-point 3. The unsorted libraries were generated from a total of 2 million PBMCs, which had been stored in RNAlater at -80 C. Study outcomes and limitations: The greatest TCR clonal expansion appeared in HTLV-1-associated myelopathy and the smallest, falling below healthy controls, in multiple sclerosis.

J is TRBJ1-2 and V is TRBV7-9, with 8 bases aligning to TRBD1. This TCR derives from a woman between 40 and 55 years old in good health. What was sequenced was PBMCs. The chain's CDR3 is CASSPSGGKAGYTF. CDR3 DNA sequence: TGTGCCAGCAGCCCGTCAGGGGGCAAGGCTGGCTACACCTTC.